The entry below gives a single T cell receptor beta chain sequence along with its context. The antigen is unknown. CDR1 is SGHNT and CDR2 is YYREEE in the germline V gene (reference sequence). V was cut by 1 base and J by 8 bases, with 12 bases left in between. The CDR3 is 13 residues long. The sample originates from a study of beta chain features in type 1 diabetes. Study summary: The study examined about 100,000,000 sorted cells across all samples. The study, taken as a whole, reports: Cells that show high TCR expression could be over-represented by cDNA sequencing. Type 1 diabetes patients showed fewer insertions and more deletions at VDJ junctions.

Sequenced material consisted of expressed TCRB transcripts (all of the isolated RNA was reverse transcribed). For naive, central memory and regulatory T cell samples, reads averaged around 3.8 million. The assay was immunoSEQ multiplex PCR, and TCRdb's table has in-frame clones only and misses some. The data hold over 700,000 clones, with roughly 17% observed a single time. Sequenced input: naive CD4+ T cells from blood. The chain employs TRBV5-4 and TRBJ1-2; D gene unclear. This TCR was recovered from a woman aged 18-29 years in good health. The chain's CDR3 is CASSLSGAGGYTF. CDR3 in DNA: TGTGCCAGCAGCTTGAGCGGCGCCGGAGGCTACACCTTC.